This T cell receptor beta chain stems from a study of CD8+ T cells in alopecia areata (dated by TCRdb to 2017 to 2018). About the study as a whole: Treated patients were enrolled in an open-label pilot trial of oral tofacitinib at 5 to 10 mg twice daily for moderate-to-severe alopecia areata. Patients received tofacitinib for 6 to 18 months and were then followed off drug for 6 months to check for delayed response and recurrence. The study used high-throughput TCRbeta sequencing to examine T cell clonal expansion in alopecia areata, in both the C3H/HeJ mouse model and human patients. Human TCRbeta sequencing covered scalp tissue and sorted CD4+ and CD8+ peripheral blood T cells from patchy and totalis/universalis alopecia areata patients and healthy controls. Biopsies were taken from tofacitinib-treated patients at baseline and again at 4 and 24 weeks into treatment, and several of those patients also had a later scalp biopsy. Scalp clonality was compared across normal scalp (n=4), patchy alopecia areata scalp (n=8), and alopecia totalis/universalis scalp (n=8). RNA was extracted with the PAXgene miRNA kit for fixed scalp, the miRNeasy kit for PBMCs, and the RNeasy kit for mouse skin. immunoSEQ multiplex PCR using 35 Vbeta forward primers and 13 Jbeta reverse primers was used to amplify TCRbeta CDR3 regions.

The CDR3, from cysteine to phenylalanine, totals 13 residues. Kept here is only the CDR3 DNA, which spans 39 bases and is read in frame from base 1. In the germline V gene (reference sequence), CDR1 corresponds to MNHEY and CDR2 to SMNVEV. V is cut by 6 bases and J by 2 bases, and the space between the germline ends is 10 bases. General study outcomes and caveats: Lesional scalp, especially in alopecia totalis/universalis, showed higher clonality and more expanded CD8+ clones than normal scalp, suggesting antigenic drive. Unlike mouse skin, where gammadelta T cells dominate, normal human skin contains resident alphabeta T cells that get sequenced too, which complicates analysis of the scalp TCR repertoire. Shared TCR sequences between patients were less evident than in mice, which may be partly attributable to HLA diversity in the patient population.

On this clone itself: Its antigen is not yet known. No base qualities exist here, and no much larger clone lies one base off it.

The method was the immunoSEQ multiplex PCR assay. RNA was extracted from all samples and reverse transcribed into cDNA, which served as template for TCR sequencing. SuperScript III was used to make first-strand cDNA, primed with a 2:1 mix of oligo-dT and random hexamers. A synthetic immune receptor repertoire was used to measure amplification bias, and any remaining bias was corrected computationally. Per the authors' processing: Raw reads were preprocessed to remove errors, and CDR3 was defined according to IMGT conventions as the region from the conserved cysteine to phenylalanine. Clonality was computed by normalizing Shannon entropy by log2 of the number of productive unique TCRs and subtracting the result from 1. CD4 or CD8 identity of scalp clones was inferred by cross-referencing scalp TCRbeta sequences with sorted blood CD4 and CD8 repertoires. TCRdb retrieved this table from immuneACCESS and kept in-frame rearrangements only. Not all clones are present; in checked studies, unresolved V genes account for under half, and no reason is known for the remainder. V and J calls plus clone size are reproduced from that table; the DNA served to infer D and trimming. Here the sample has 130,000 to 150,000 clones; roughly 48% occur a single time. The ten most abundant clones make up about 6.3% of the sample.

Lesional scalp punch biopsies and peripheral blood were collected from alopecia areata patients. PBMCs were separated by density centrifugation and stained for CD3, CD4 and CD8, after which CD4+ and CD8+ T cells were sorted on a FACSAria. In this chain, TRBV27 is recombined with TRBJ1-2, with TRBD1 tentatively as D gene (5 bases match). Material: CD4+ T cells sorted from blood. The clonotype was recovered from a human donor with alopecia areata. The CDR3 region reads CASSPGRNYGYTF. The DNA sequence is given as TGTGCCAGCAGCCCGGGACGAAACTATGGCTACACCTTC.